The 29 T cell receptor beta chains presented below share a single source sample, sequenced in a study of OX40 agonist ivuxolimab in advanced cancers. TCRdb's copy holds only in-frame clones and misses some; the assay was immunoSEQ multiplex PCR. The table records approximately 25,000 clones, around 90% of them present only once. Source: CD4+ or CD8+ T cells sorted from blood, taken in a trial of the OX40 agonist ivuxolimab. Receptor source: an adult with an advanced solid tumor such as melanoma, head and neck, liver or kidney cancer.

This chain joins TRBV19 and TRBJ2-1; D call uncertain. Germline CDR1 and CDR2: LNHDA and SQIVND (reference sequence). The CDR3 has 13 amino acids. The V and J ends lost 3 bases and 5 bases respectively, with 8 bases between them. CDR3 nucleotide sequence: TGTGCCAGTAGTATCGGAAGGAACAATGAGCAGTTCTTC. It yields the protein CASSIGRNNEQFF.

This chain joins TRBV6-5 and TRBJ1-6; D unclear. Trimming removed 5 bases from V and 7 bases from J, with 12 bases in between. Germline V gene lookup returns CDR1 MNHEY and CDR2 SVGAGI. CDR3 size: 14 residues. DNA for the CDR3: TGTGCCAGCAGTCCCGGACTGCAGAATTCACCCCTCCACTTT. This sequence encodes CASSPGLQNSPLHF.

The V gene is TRBV6-5, the J gene TRBJ1-3; no firm D call. Germline V CDR1 and CDR2: MNHEY, SVGAGI. This CDR3 contains 12 residues. Trimming removed 2 bases at V and 4 bases at J, with 3 bases between. This CDR3 is CASSYGGNTIYF. CDR3 coding DNA: TGTGCCAGCAGTTACGGGGGAAACACCATATATTTT.

The V and J genes are TRBV6-5 and TRBJ2-5; D may be TRBD2 (6 bases). CDR1 is MNHEY, CDR2 SVGAGI, per germline. V lost 5 bases and J lost 2, with 12 bases in between. The CDR3 extends over 14 amino acids. The CDR3 protein is CASSQGLHQETQYF. The CDR3 DNA sequence: TGTGCCAGCAGTCAGGGACTCCATCAAGAGACCCAGTACTTC.

The chain joins TRBV11-2 to TRBJ2-2; tentative D call: TRBD2 (6 bases). The CDR3 contains 14 residues. Germline CDR1 and CDR2: SGHAT and FQNNGV. V lost 1 base and J lost 7, with 10 bases in between. CDR3 sequence (DNA): TGTGCCAGCAGCTTAGGTGGGGGGATCGGGGAGCTGTTTTTT. Translation gives CASSLGGGIGELFF.

The chain recombines TRBV7-3 with TRBJ2-1, with 11 bases that match TRBD2. The CDR3 has 14 amino acids. Unmatched junction bases numbered 8, after V lost 5 bases and J lost 11 bases. Germline V CDR1 and CDR2: SGHTA, FQGTGA. This CDR3 is CASSPATSGGKQFF. CDR3 DNA sequence: TGTGCCAGCAGCCCCGCAACTAGCGGGGGTAAGCAGTTCTTC.

The rearrangement joins TRBV19 to TRBJ2-7; maybe TRBD2 (5 bases). This CDR3 has 11 residues. V was shortened by 6 bases and J by 3 bases, with 6 bases between the two germline ends. Germline V gene data show CDR1 as LNHDA and CDR2 as SQIVND (reference sequence). The CDR3 protein is CASSRGYEQYF. CDR3 nucleotide sequence: TGTGCCAGTAGCCGGGGCTACGAGCAGTACTTC.

This rearrangement joins TRBV4-1 to TRBJ1-3; D may be TRBD1 (6 bases). The CDR3 covers 15 residues. Germline assignment: CDR1 MGHRA and CDR2 YSYEKL. V lost 3 bases and J lost 2, with 11 bases in between. CDR3 residues: CASSQTGGPGNTIYF. The CDR3 DNA is TGCGCCAGCAGCCAGACGGGGGGGCCTGGAAACACCATATATTTT.

This sequence joins TRBV6-6 and TRBJ2-3; no definite D call. Germline loops: CDR1 MNHNY, CDR2 SVGAGI (reference sequence). CDR3 size: 14 residues. V was pared by 0 bases and J by 6 bases, with 10 bases between. CDR3 nucleotide sequence: TGTGCCAGCAGTTACTCGAGTCAAGTCGATACGCAGTATTTT. The encoded protein is CASSYSSQVDTQYF.

The rearrangement joins TRBV5-6 to TRBJ1-2; TRBD1 matches 8 bases. Germline V gene sequence: CDR1 SGHDT, CDR2 YYEEEE. V was pared by 4 bases and J by 2 bases, with 10 bases of the junction left unmatched. The CDR3 spans 16 residues. CDR3 bases: TGTGCCAGCAGCCTAGACGGACAGGGAGCCAACTATGGCTACACCTTC. This gives the protein CASSLDGQGANYGYTF. Full variable domain (rest looked up from reference TRBV5-6 and TRBJ1-2): DAGVTQSPTHLIKTRGQQVTLRCSPKSGHDTVSWYQQALGQGPQFIFQYYEEEERQRGNFPDRFSGHQFPNYSSELNVNALLLGDSALYLCASSLDGQGANYGYTFGSGTRLTVV.

V is TRBV10-3 and J is TRBJ2-7; possible D gene TRBD2, 5 bases. Between the trimmed V and J ends, which lost 9 bases and 6 bases, there was a span of 18 bases. This CDR3 has 13 residues. The germline V gene has CDR1 ENHRY and CDR2 SYGVKD. In DNA, the CDR3 is TGTGCCATGGCCCGGGGTCTGTCCGCCGAGCAGTACTTC. Its protein product is CAMARGLSAEQYF.

V is TRBV7-3 and J is TRBJ2-3, with D possibly matching TRBD1 (6 bases). This CDR3 contains 15 residues. Germline assignment: CDR1 SGHTA and CDR2 FQGTGA. With 5 bases removed from V and 1 base from J, the gap between germline ends came to 13 bases. The chain's CDR3 is CASSPGVQRTDTQYF. The CDR3 DNA sequence: TGTGCCAGCAGCCCAGGGGTACAACGCACAGATACGCAGTATTTT. Full variable domain (remainder filled in from reference TRBV7-3 and TRBJ2-3): GAGVSQTPSNKVTEKGKYVELRCDPISGHTALYWYRQSLGQGPEFLIYFQGTGAADDSGLPNDRFFAVRPEGSVSTLKIQRTERGDSAVYLCASSPGVQRTDTQYFGPGTRLTVL.

The chain employs TRBV7-9 and TRBJ2-3; 9 bases line up with TRBD2. The germline V gene has CDR1 SEHNR and CDR2 FQNEAQ (reference sequence). The CDR3 totals 16 residues. Trimming removed 3 bases from V and 5 bases from J; junction bases left unmatched: 9. Here the CDR3 DNA reads TGTGCCAGCAGCTTGGGCCTAGCGGGATATAAAGATACGCAGTATTTT. It codes for CASSLGLAGYKDTQYF.

The chain recombines TRBV7-6 with TRBJ2-3; TRBD2 aligns across 10 bases. The germline V gene encodes CDR1 SGHVS and CDR2 FNYEAQ. Trimming cost V 6 bases and J 3 bases; bases outside gene matches: 6. The CDR3 length is 15 residues. The CDR3 is CASRLSGRATDTQYF. The CDR3 nucleotides are TGTGCCAGCAGACTCAGCGGGAGGGCGACAGATACGCAGTATTTT.

A note on this clone: At the DNA level, this CDR3 is encoded by other sequences in the same sample as well. J is TRBJ2-1 and V is TRBV5-1; D is uncertain. The CDR3 sequence is 12 residues long. Germline V gene data show CDR1 as SGHRS and CDR2 as YFSETQ. Trimming took 4 bases from V and 7 from J, leaving 9 bases between them. The DNA for the CDR3 is TGCGCCAGCAGCCCTCAAGGGAATGAGCAGTTCTTC. Amino acid sequence: CASSPQGNEQFF. The whole variable domain, filled in from reference TRBV5-1 and TRBJ2-1, reads KAGVTQTPRYLIKTRGQQVTLSCSPISGHRSVSWYQQTPGQGLQFLFEYFSETQRNKGNFPGRFSGRQFSNSRSEMNVSTLELGDSALYLCASSPQGNEQFFGPGTRLTVL.

Only a few counts were recorded for this clone. The CDR3 DNA reads as TGCGCCAGTGGGACAGGGGACGGGGGCTACACCTTC. Protein product: CASGTGDGGYTF. The chain has TRBV5-1 and TRBJ1-2, with 10 bases lining up with TRBD1. Germline assignment: CDR1 SGHRS and CDR2 YFSETQ. The CDR3 contains 12 residues. The V segment lost 8 bases and the J segment 8 bases; nucleotides outside the gene matches: 6.

This chain links TRBV19 with TRBJ1-5; 8 bases match TRBD1. The CDR3 runs to 15 residues. Germline CDR1 reads LNHDA; CDR2 reads SQIVND (reference sequence). The junction had 4 bases not matched to a gene; V was cut back by 5 bases and J by 1 base. The CDR3 DNA is TGTGCCAGTAGTCGACAGGGGATGAGCAATCAGCCCCAGCATTTT. This codes for CASSRQGMSNQPQHF.

V is TRBV6-5 and J is TRBJ2-1; 7 bases fit TRBD2. V lost 7 bases, J lost 3 bases, and 9 bases stayed unmatched. This CDR3 contains 15 residues. Germline V gene data show CDR1 as MNHEY and CDR2 as SVGAGI. CDR3 sequence reads: CASTYGREGYNEQFF. DNA of the CDR3: TGTGCCAGCACCTACGGCAGGGAGGGCTACAATGAGCAGTTCTTC.

CDR3 sequence: CASSLASGTSGYEQYF. The CDR3 bases are TGTGCCAGCAGCTTAGCGTCTGGGACTAGCGGATACGAGCAGTACTTC. The V gene is TRBV7-2, the J gene TRBJ2-7, with 11 bases lining up with TRBD2. The CDR3 has 16 residues. Germline CDR1 SGHTA, CDR2 FQGNSA. Trimming at V came to 0 bases and at J to 4 bases, leaving 5 bases not matched to a gene. Full variable domain (rest looked up from reference TRBV7-2 and TRBJ2-7): GAGVSQSPSNKVTEKGKDVELRCDPISGHTALYWYRQSLGQGLEFLIYFQGNSAPDKSGLPSDRFSAERTGGSVSTLTIQRTQQEDSAVYLCASSLASGTSGYEQYFGPGTRLTVT.

In this sample, this clone turned up a few times. V gene TRBV11-2 combines with J gene TRBJ2-1, with D perhaps TRBD1 or TRBD2 (5 bases each). Germline lookup yields CDR1 SGHAT and CDR2 FQNNGV. There are 13 residues in the CDR3. Trimming cost V 4 bases and J 6 bases, with 10 bases left between them. CDR3: CASSSQRGNEQFF. The CDR3 DNA reads as TGTGCCAGCAGCTCCCAGAGGGGCAATGAGCAGTTCTTC.

This clone was picked up a small number of times. The J gene is TRBJ2-1, the V gene TRBV28; a possible D gene is TRBD2 (6 bases). CDR1 MDHEN and CDR2 SYDVKM come from the germline V gene. The CDR3 is made up of 13 amino acids. V lost 2 bases to trimming and J lost 4 bases, with 6 bases between them. The CDR3 loop reads CASSLGTYNEQFF. CDR3 coding DNA: TGTGCCAGCAGTTTAGGGACTTACAATGAGCAGTTCTTC.

The chain uses TRBV11-2 and TRBJ2-1, with D unclear. The CDR3 is made up of 13 amino acids. Germline V lookup: CDR1 SGHAT, CDR2 FQNNGV. The V gene lost 2 bases and the J gene lost 4 bases, with 6 bases spanning the gap. This chain's CDR3 is CASSLHLYNEQFF. The CDR3 DNA reads as TGTGCCAGCAGCTTACACCTTTACAATGAGCAGTTCTTC. The full variable domain, its missing parts supplied by reference TRBV11-2 and TRBJ2-1, is EAGVAQSPRYKIIEKRQSVAFWCNPISGHATLYWYQQILGQGPKLLIQFQNNGVVDDSQLPKDRFSAERLKGVDSTLKIQPAKLEDSAVYLCASSLHLYNEQFFGPGTRLTVL.

This clone was counted only a few times. The chain combines TRBV11-3 with TRBJ2-3; D is undetermined. This CDR3 has 15 amino acids. Trimming took off 2 bases at V and 3 bases at J, with 12 bases between the two ends. Germline CDR1 reads SGHNT; CDR2 reads YENEEA. The CDR3 region is CASSLLPLGTDTQYF. The CDR3 DNA is TGTGCCAGCAGCTTATTACCCCTGGGGACAGATACGCAGTATTTT.

The chain recombines TRBV7-2 with TRBJ2-7, with 7 bases fitting TRBD1. The germline V gene has CDR1 SGHTA and CDR2 FQGNSA. The CDR3 loop spans 14 amino acids. With V trimmed by 4 bases and J by 4 bases, 7 bases remained unmatched. The CDR3 DNA reads as TGTGCCAGCAGCTCTGACAGGGTTGGATACGAGCAGTACTTC. The encoded protein is CASSSDRVGYEQYF.

The chain uses TRBV29-1 and TRBJ1-4, with D possibly being TRBD1 (5 bases). Trimming removed 7 bases from V and 8 bases from J, with 14 bases in between. The CDR3 runs to 12 residues. Germline CDR1 reads SQVTM; CDR2 reads ANQGSEA. CDR3 sequence: CSAPFGDEKLFF. The CDR3, as DNA: TGCAGCGCCCCGTTCGGGGACGAAAAACTGTTTTTT.

The CDR3 protein is CASLHRGTYGYTF. DNA for the CDR3: TGTGCCAGTTTACACCGAGGGACCTATGGCTACACCTTC. This chain uses TRBV13 with TRBJ1-2; D perhaps matches TRBD1 (5 bases). Per the germline V gene, CDR1 is PRHDT and CDR2 is FYEKMQ (reference sequence). There are 13 residues in the CDR3. V was trimmed by 9 bases and J by 4 bases, leaving 15 bases between them.

The chain recombines TRBV7-9 with TRBJ2-1, with TRBD1 as a possible D gene (6 bases). V was cut by 5 bases and J by 4 bases, with 9 bases left in between. Germline V gene sequence: CDR1 SEHNR, CDR2 FQNEAQ (reference sequence). The CDR3 has 13 amino acids. Here the CDR3 DNA reads TGTGCCAGCAGCCCGGACAGTTACAATGAGCAGTTCTTC. Amino acids: CASSPDSYNEQFF.

J is TRBJ2-7 and V is TRBV27; perhaps D is TRBD1 or TRBD2 (7 bases each). Trimming left V 2 bases short and J 4 bases short, with 12 bases between. Germline lookup yields CDR1 MNHEY and CDR2 SMNVEV (reference sequence). The CDR3 runs to 14 residues. The CDR3 spells CASSLRQGGYEQYF. CDR3 in DNA: TGTGCCAGCAGTTTAAGGCAGGGGGGGTACGAGCAGTACTTC.

Written as DNA, the CDR3 is TGTGCCAGCAGCCTCGGGGGAGGCAATCAGCCCCAGCATTTT. Its protein product is CASSLGGGNQPQHF. The chain couples TRBV13 to TRBJ1-5, with TRBD1 as a possible D gene (5 bases). CDR3 length equals 14 residues. Germline values: CDR1 PRHDT, CDR2 FYEKMQ (reference sequence). Trimming took off 5 bases at V and 2 bases at J, with 10 bases between the two ends.